The rows below give T cell receptor beta chains drawn from one sample of a study of T cell responses to AZD1222 COVID-19 vaccine. Assay used: immunoSEQ multiplex PCR; TCRdb lists only in-frame clones, some missing. This sample has roughly 110,000 clones, with around 88% found just once. The starting material was peripheral blood, obtained 28 days after the second AZD1222 dose. The receptors were sampled from an adult who received the AZD1222 COVID-19 vaccine. CDR3s include the opening cysteine and the closing phenylalanine or tryptophan. The D gene is left open where the match is weak. Only some rows state a clone size, as once, few, many or a class for expanded clones.

size | J | D | length | V | DNA | CDR3
- | TRBJ2-5 | - | 15 | TRBV7-9 | TGTGCCAGCAGCTCAACCCGGACGGCCCAAGAGACCCAGTACTTC | CASSSTRTAQETQYF
once | TRBJ2-7 | TRBD1 | 14 | TRBV19 | TGTGCCAGTAGTTCCGGGGACAGGGCCTACGAGCAGTACTTC | CASSSGDRAYEQYF
- | TRBJ1-1 | - | 14 | TRBV2 | TGTGGAGGGGACATGGGGGGGATGAACACTGAGGCTTTCTTT | CGGDMGGMNTEAFF
- | TRBJ1-5 | - | 15 | TRBV5-5 | TGTGCCAGCAGCCCGAGGGCGTACAGCAATCAGCCCCAGCATTTT | CASSPRAYSNQPQHF
- | TRBJ2-2 | TRBD2 | 18 | TRBV6-2/TRBV6-3 | TGTGCCAGCAGTTACTCTCTAGCGGGGGGGCCGAACACCGGGGAGCTGTTTTTT | CASSYSLAGGPNTGELFF
few | TRBJ1-1 | - | 19 | TRBV2 | TGTGCCAGCAGTAAAAGGTTAGGTAACACGAGACCGGGGGACACTGAAGCTTTCTTT | CASSKRLGNTRPGDTEAFF
- | TRBJ2-3 | - | 16 | TRBV7-9 | TGTGCCAGCAGCTTGGGGGGTGCGGGGCGCACAGATACGCAGTATTTT | CASSLGGAGRTDTQYF
- | TRBJ2-3 | - | 13 | TRBV4-3 | TGCGCCAGCAGCCTTGATAGTCTAGATACGCAGTATTTT | CASSLDSLDTQYF
- | TRBJ2-5 | TRBD2 | 16 | TRBV2 | TGTGCCAGCAGTCCAGGACTAGCGGGGGGGAGAGGGACCCAGTACTTC | CASSPGLAGGRGTQYF
- | TRBJ1-2 | TRBD1 | 16 | TRBV7-6 | TGTGCCAGCAGCCATCAGGTTGCAGGGGGGGACTATGGCTACACCTTC | CASSHQVAGGDYGYTF
- | TRBJ1-1 | - | 15 | TRBV6-2/TRBV6-3 | TGTGCCAGCAGTAACCAGGGTTCGATTAACACTGAAGCTTTCTTT | CASSNQGSINTEAFF
- | TRBJ2-7 | - | 13 | TRBV24-1 | TGTGCCACCAGTGACCAGAGCCTTTACGAGCAGTACTTC | CATSDQSLYEQYF
- | TRBJ1-1 | - | 14 | TRBV5-6 | TGTGCCAGCAGCTCAGAGGGGTATCGGAGCGGAGCTTTCTTT | CASSSEGYRSGAFF
- | TRBJ2-7 | - | 12 | TRBV6-5 | TGTGCCAGCAGTTACTCGACGAATACTCCCTACTTC | CASSYSTNTPYF
few | TRBJ1-2 | - | 16 | TRBV5-6 | TGTGCCAGCAGCGATGAGGCAGGGTTCTCTAACTATGGCTACACCTTC | CASSDEAGFSNYGYTF
- | TRBJ1-1 | - | 14 | TRBV7-9 | TGTGCCAGCAGCCCACCCCCGTTGGCCACTGAAGCTTTCTTT | CASSPPPLATEAFF
few | TRBJ1-5 | TRBD1 | 14 | TRBV27 | TGTGCCAGCAGACAGGGGGCCAGCAATCAGCCCCAGCATTTT | CASRQGASNQPQHF
- | TRBJ2-5 | - | 14 | TRBV19 | TGTGCCAGTAGCAGGGCAGGGGCTGCGGAGACCCAGTACTTC | CASSRAGAAETQYF
few | TRBJ1-2 | - | 15 | TRBV4-3 | TGCGCCAGCAGCCAAGATCGAATAGCCCGCTATGGCTACACCTTC | CASSQDRIARYGYTF
- | TRBJ1-1 | - | 13 | TRBV5-4 | TGTGCCAGCAGCTTGGCAAATTTCGCTGAAGCTTTCTTT | CASSLANFAEAFF
- | TRBJ2-2 | - | 15 | TRBV5-4 | TGTGCCAGCAGCCGTGACGAGGGGCGCACCGGGGAGCTGTTTTTT | CASSRDEGRTGELFF
- | TRBJ2-5 | TRBD1 | 14 | TRBV5-4 | TGTGCCAGCAGCCGACAGGGGGCAGAAGAGACCCAGTACTTC | CASSRQGAEETQYF
- | TRBJ2-7 | - | 13 | TRBV10-3 | TGTGCCATCAGCGCACAGGGCACCTACGAGCAGTACTTC | CAISAQGTYEQYF
- | TRBJ2-7 | - | 11 | TRBV5-6 | TGTGCCAGCAGCAGGCCCTACGAGCAGTACTTC | CASSRPYEQYF
- | TRBJ1-1 | - | 11 | TRBV12-3/TRBV12-4 | TGTGCCAGCGGTCGCGGCACTGAAGCTTTCTTT | CASGRGTEAFF
- | TRBJ1-3 | TRBD1 | 15 | TRBV7-9 | TGTGCCAGCAGCTTAGACGACAGGGCTGGAAACACCATATATTTT | CASSLDDRAGNTIYF
- | TRBJ1-5 | - | 16 | TRBV19 | TGTGCCAGTAGTATCTTGGGTCCTTCTGGGAATCAGCCCCAGCATTTT | CASSILGPSGNQPQHF
- | TRBJ2-1 | TRBD1 | 17 | TRBV18 | TGTGCCAGCTCACTATTCACTACGGGACAGGGTAGCAATGAGCAGTTCTTC | CASSLFTTGQGSNEQFF
- | TRBJ1-1 | TRBD1 | 14 | TRBV5-5 | TGTGCCAGCAGCTTGGCGACAGGGGTTACTGAAGCTTTCTTT | CASSLATGVTEAFF
- | TRBJ1-3 | - | 15 | TRBV3-1/TRBV3-2 | TGTGCCAGCAGCCCCGGTCGGAGCTCTGGAAACACCATATATTTT | CASSPGRSSGNTIYF
- | TRBJ2-5 | - | 13 | TRBV29-1 | TGCAGCGTAGCCGGGAGCCAAAAAGAGACCCAGTACTTC | CSVAGSQKETQYF
- | TRBJ1-6 | TRBD1 | 15 | TRBV7-9 | TGTGCCAGCAGCTTGGGACAGAGAGATAATTCACCCCTCCACTTT | CASSLGQRDNSPLHF
- | TRBJ1-4 | TRBD1 | 15 | TRBV7-8 | TGTGCCAGCAGCCCGGGGGACAGGGGTTTCGAAAAACTGTTTTTT | CASSPGDRGFEKLFF
- | TRBJ1-1 | TRBD1 | 15 | TRBV19 | TGTGCCAGTAGTCCGGGACAGACGATGAACACTGAAGCTTTCTTT | CASSPGQTMNTEAFF
- | TRBJ2-3 | - | 13 | TRBV7-2 | TGTGCCAGCGGAATCCCGTGGTTGGATACGCAGTATTTT | CASGIPWLDTQYF
once | TRBJ2-5 | TRBD2 | 14 | TRBV6-5 | TGTGCCAGCAGTTACCTAGCGGGGTTAGAGACCCAGTACTTC | CASSYLAGLETQYF
- | TRBJ1-1 | TRBD1 | 17 | TRBV6-4 | TGTGCCAGCAGTGACTCAGGACAGGGAAGAGCTCGCACTGAAGCTTTCTTT | CASSDSGQGRARTEAFF
once | TRBJ2-5 | - | 14 | TRBV5-6 | TGTGCCAGCACCGTACAGGGAATGGCGGGGACCCAGTACTTC | CASTVQGMAGTQYF
- | TRBJ1-1 | - | 13 | TRBV11-1 | TGTGCCAGCAAACTCTCGGGCAACACTGAAGCTTTCTTT | CASKLSGNTEAFF
- | TRBJ1-2 | TRBD1 | 14 | TRBV19 | TGTGCCAGTAGTTTGGGACAGAGAGGCTATGGCTACACCTTC | CASSLGQRGYGYTF
- | TRBJ2-7 | - | 12 | TRBV6-5 | TGTGCCAGCGCAGGGAGCTCCTACGAGCAGTACTTC | CASAGSSYEQYF
- | TRBJ2-3 | TRBD2 | 15 | TRBV9 | TGTGCCAGCAGCCCCAGCGGGATTCCAACAGATACGCAGTATTTT | CASSPSGIPTDTQYF
once | TRBJ2-7 | TRBD1 | 17 | TRBV7-9 | TGTGCCAGCTTGGGCCACCAGGGACAGCAGGCGGTCTACGAGCAGTACTTC | CASLGHQGQQAVYEQYF